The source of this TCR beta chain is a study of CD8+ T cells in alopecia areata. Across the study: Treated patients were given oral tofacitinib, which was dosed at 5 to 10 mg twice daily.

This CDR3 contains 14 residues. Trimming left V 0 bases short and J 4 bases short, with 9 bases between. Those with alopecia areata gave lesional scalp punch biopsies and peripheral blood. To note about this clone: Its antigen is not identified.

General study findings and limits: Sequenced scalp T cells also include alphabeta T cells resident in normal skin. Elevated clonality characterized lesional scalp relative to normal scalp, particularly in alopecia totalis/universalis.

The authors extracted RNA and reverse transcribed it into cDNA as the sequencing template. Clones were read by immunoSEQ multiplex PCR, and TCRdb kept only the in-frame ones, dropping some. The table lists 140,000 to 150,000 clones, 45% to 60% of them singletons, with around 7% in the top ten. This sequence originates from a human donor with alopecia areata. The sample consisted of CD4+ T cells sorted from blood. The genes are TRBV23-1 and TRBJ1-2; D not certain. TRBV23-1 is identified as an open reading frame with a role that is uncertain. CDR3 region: CASSQSVRCYGYTF. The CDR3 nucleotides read TGCGCCAGCAGTCAATCGGTCAGGTGCTATGGCTACACCTTC.